The TCR beta chain described here comes from a study of blood T cells in healthy people across ages. This CDR3 is built from 14 residues. Germline CDR1 is MNHEY and CDR2 is SVGAGI. Sample-barcoded 5' priming and a J-beta primer mix drove a second PCR of roughly 7 to 11 cycles. TCRdb redid the calling of the 5' RACE reads with MiXCR, one entry per CDR3 protein. The repertoire consists of more than 1,400,000 distinct CDR3 sequences, with 42% occurring once and the leading ten covering around 8%. Comment on this clonotype: The antigen is undetermined.

Broader study findings: Investigators treated diversity estimates from one million T cells as underestimates.

This receptor was taken from a woman under 30 in good health. The chain has TRBV6-5 and TRBJ2-5; D is perhaps TRBD1 (7 bases). TRBJ2-1 explains the end of the DNA better; the J call may be wrong. The sequenced sample consisted of blood. CDR3 residues: CASSSRQGGETQFF. The DNA of the CDR3 is TGTGCCAGCAGTTCCCGACAGGGCGGGGAGACCCAGTTCTTC.